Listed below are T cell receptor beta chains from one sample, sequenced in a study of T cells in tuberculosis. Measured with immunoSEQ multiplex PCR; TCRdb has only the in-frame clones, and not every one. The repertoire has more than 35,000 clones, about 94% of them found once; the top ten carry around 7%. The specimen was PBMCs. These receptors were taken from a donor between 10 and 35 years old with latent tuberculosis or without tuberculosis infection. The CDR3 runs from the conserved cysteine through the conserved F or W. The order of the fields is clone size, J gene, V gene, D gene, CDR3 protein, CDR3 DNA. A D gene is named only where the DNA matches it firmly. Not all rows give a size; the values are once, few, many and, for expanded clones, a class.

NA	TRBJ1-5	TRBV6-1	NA	CASSEAFTSGSIQPQHF	TGTGCCAGCAGTGAAGCCTTCACGTCAGGGTCTATTCAGCCCCAGCATTTT
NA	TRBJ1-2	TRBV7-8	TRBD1	CASSQRDSPTSYGYTF	TGTGCCAGCAGCCAACGGGACAGCCCAACCAGCTATGGCTACACCTTC
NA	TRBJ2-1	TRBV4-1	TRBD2	CASSLNSGGGNEQFF	TGCGCCAGCAGCCTCAATAGCGGGGGAGGAAATGAGCAGTTCTTC
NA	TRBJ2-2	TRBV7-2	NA	CASSLKGDTGELFF	TGTGCCAGCAGCCTAAAGGGGGACACCGGGGAGCTGTTTTTT
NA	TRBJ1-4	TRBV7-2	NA	CASSFQGGNEKLFF	TGTGCCAGCAGCTTTCAGGGAGGAAATGAAAAACTGTTTTTT
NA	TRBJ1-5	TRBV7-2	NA	CASSLRHHQNNQPQHF	TGTGCCAGCAGTCTTAGACACCACCAGAACAATCAGCCCCAGCATTTT
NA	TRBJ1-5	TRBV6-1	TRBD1	CASSAGAHRGGGQPQHF	TGTGCCAGCAGTGCGGGGGCACACAGGGGCGGTGGTCAGCCCCAGCATTTT
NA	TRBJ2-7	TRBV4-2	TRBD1	CASSQDAGGEGEQYF	TGTGCCAGCAGCCAAGACGCAGGGGGCGAGGGGGAGCAGTACTTC
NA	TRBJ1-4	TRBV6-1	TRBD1	CASSEAAGGINEKLFF	TGTGCCAGCAGTGAAGCGGCAGGGGGAATTAATGAAAAACTGTTTTTT
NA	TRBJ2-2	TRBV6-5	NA	CASSRTAGELFF	TGTGCCAGCAGCCGGACAGCCGGGGAGCTGTTTTTT
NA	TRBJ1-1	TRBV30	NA	CAWTKGVNTEAFF	TGTGCCTGGACCAAGGGAGTAAACACTGAAGCTTTCTTT
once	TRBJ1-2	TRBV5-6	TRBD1	CASSFRDRVDYGYTF	TGTGCCAGCAGCTTTAGGGACAGGGTGGACTATGGCTACACCTTC
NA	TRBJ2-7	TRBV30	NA	CAWSVTTVSEQYF	TGTGCCTGGAGTGTGACGACAGTCAGCGAGCAGTACTTC
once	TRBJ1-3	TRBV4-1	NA	CASSLSNTIYF	TGCGCCAGCAGCCTTTCTAACACCATATATTTT
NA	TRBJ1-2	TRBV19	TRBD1	CASSTRGLTGGLYGYTF	TGTGCCAGTAGTACGCGCGGCCTGACAGGGGGCTTGTATGGCTACACCTTC
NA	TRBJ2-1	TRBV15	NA	CATSRDRFHNEQFF	TGTGCCACCAGCAGAGATCGTTTCCACAATGAGCAGTTCTTC
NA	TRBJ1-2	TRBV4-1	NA	CASSQPGTPRLGYTF	TGCGCCAGCAGCCAACCCGGGACTCCGAGGCTTGGCTACACCTTC
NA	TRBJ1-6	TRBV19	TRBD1	CASGGQGGRSDSPLHF	TGTGCCAGCGGGGGACAGGGTGGAAGGAGTGATTCACCCCTCCACTTT
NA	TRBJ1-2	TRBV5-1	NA	CASSLSQNYGYTF	TGCGCCAGCAGCTTGTCGCAGAACTATGGCTACACCTTC
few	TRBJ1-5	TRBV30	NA	CAWSVTHRRNQPQHF	TGTGCCTGGAGTGTAACTCACAGGCGTAATCAGCCCCAGCATTTT
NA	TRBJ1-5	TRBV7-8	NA	CASSFGSAGNQPQHF	TGTGCCAGCAGCTTCGGGTCGGCTGGCAATCAGCCCCAGCATTTT
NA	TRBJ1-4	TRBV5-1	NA	CASSQDTNEKLFF	TGCGCCAGCAGCCAGGACACCAATGAAAAACTGTTTTTT
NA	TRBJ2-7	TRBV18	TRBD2	CASSQRRAGGYEQYF	TGTGCCAGCTCACAAAGGCGAGCGGGGGGGTACGAGCAGTACTTC
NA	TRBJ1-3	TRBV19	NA	CASSIRASAGGNTIYF	TGTGCCAGTAGTATTAGGGCCTCGGCGGGAGGAAACACCATATATTTT
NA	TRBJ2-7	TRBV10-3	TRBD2	CAIRRLAGAYEQYF	TGTGCCATCCGCAGACTAGCGGGGGCCTACGAGCAGTACTTC
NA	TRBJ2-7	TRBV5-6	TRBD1	CASSLQGASYEQYF	TGTGCCAGCAGCTTGCAGGGGGCGTCGTACGAGCAGTACTTC
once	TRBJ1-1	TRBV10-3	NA	CAISESDSKNTEAFF	TGTGCCATCAGTGAGTCGGACAGCAAGAACACTGAAGCTTTCTTT
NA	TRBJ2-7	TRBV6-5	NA	CASSYGGTRAWEQYF	TGTGCCAGCAGTTACGGGGGCACTAGGGCTTGGGAGCAGTACTTC
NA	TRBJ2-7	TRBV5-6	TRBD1	CASRKLTGQAYEQYF	TGTGCCAGCCGTAAGTTAACGGGACAGGCCTACGAGCAGTACTTC
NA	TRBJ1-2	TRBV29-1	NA	CTSGTPYGYTF	TGCACATCTGGGACACCCTATGGCTACACCTTC
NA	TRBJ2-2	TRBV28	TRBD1	CASSSWDRGTGELFF	TGTGCCAGCTCTTCTTGGGACAGGGGCACCGGGGAGCTGTTTTTT
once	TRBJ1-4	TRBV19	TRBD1	CASSIGTGIEKLFF	TGTGCCAGTAGTATCGGGACAGGGATTGAAAAACTGTTTTTT
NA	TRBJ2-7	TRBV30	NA	CAWSVYAGEGEQYF	TGTGCCTGGAGTGTATATGCAGGGGAAGGCGAGCAGTACTTC
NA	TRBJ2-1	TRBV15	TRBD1	CATTKDRYNEQFF	TGTGCCACCACCAAGGACAGGTACAATGAGCAGTTCTTC